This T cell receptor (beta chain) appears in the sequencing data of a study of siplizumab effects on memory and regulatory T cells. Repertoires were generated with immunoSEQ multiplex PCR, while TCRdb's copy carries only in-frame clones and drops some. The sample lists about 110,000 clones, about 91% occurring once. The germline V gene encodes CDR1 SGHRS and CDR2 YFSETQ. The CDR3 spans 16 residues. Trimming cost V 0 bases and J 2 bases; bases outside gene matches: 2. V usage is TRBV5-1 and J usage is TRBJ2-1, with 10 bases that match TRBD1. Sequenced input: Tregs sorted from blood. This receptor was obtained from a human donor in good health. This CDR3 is CASSLVGTGAYNEQFF. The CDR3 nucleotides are TGCGCCAGCAGCTTGGTGGGGACAGGGGCCTACAATGAGCAGTTCTTC.